This is a list of T cell receptor beta chains from one sample in a study of early T cells in non-severe SARS-CoV-2 infection. TCRdb independently ran MiXCR on the 5' RACE reads; one entry per CDR3 protein. Here the sample spans under 60,000 distinct CDR3 sequences, 5.6% being singletons. The sequenced sample consisted of whole blood. These receptors were obtained from an adult who was a healthcare worker with PCR-confirmed SARS-CoV-2 infection or an uninfected control (not recorded which). CDR3s include the opening cysteine and the closing phenylalanine or tryptophan. The order of the fields is J gene, D gene, clone size, V gene, CDR3 DNA, CDR3 protein. A D gene is named only where the DNA matches it firmly. Size is omitted from some rows. Given values are once, few, many or a class for expanded clones.

j_gene: TRBJ2-5
d_gene: TRBD2
abundance: many
v_gene: TRBV20-1
CDR3nt: TGCAGTGCTAGAGCTGGGACTAGCGGTATCCAAGAGACCCAGTACTTC
CDR3aa: CSARAGTSGIQETQYF

j_gene: TRBJ1-2
d_gene: -
abundance: many
v_gene: TRBV12-5
CDR3nt: TGTGCTAGTGCCCCGGGAGGGGACTATGGCTACACCTTC
CDR3aa: CASAPGGDYGYTF

j_gene: TRBJ2-1
d_gene: -
abundance: many
v_gene: TRBV7-2
CDR3nt: TGTGCCAGCAGCTTAGGAGGCAGGACCTCGTTGAGCTCCTACAATGAGCAGTTCTTC
CDR3aa: CASSLGGRTSLSSYNEQFF

j_gene: TRBJ2-5
d_gene: -
abundance: -
v_gene: TRBV6-6
CDR3nt: TGTGCCAGCAGTTACTCCACCCGAGAGACCCAGTACTTC
CDR3aa: CASSYSTRETQYF

j_gene: TRBJ1-1
d_gene: -
abundance: many
v_gene: TRBV5-1
CDR3nt: TGCGCCAGCAGCCCATACTCAGGGGCTAGTTCCGCCGAAGCTTTCTTT
CDR3aa: CASSPYSGASSAEAFF

j_gene: TRBJ1-5
d_gene: -
abundance: many
v_gene: TRBV10-2
CDR3nt: TGCGCCAGCAGTGTGGCAACAGCCAATCAGCCCCAGCATTTT
CDR3aa: CASSVATANQPQHF

j_gene: TRBJ2-7
d_gene: -
abundance: many
v_gene: TRBV11-2
CDR3nt: TGTGCCAGCAGCTTAGGAGGCAGGGTAAACGAGCAGTACTTC
CDR3aa: CASSLGGRVNEQYF

j_gene: TRBJ2-5
d_gene: -
abundance: many
v_gene: TRBV10-2
CDR3nt: TGCGCCAGCAGTGACCCGGACTCTACCTTAGAGACCCAGTACTTC
CDR3aa: CASSDPDSTLETQYF

j_gene: TRBJ2-7
d_gene: -
abundance: few
v_gene: TRBV7-9
CDR3nt: TGTGCCAGCAGCTCGCATTACTACGAGCAGTACTTC
CDR3aa: CASSSHYYEQYF

j_gene: TRBJ1-2
d_gene: TRBD1
abundance: many
v_gene: TRBV5-4
CDR3nt: TGTGCCAGCAGCCCCGGACAGGGCTTGTATGGCTACACCTTC
CDR3aa: CASSPGQGLYGYTF

j_gene: TRBJ2-1
d_gene: -
abundance: many
v_gene: TRBV11-2
CDR3nt: TGTGCCAGCAGCTTAGACGGCCCCTACAATGAGCAGTTCTTC
CDR3aa: CASSLDGPYNEQFF

j_gene: TRBJ2-7
d_gene: -
abundance: -
v_gene: TRBV20-1
CDR3nt: TGCAGTGACGGGGCACCCGACCTCCGATACGAGCAGTACTTC
CDR3aa: CSDGAPDLRYEQYF

j_gene: TRBJ2-6
d_gene: -
abundance: -
v_gene: TRBV5-4
CDR3nt: TGTGCCAGCAGCCCTGGACCTTTCTCTGGGGCCAACGTCCTGACTTTC
CDR3aa: CASSPGPFSGANVLTF

j_gene: TRBJ2-3
d_gene: -
abundance: once
v_gene: TRBV3-1
CDR3nt: TGTGTCAGCAGTTCGGGACTCTCCGGCACAGATACGCAGTATTTT
CDR3aa: CVSSSGLSGTDTQYF

j_gene: TRBJ2-7
d_gene: TRBD2
abundance: many
v_gene: TRBV20-1
CDR3nt: TGCAGTGCTAGAGATGCCAGGGGACGCGGGAGGGTCTACGAGCAGTACTTC
CDR3aa: CSARDARGRGRVYEQYF

j_gene: TRBJ2-5
d_gene: -
abundance: -
v_gene: TRBV19
CDR3nt: TGTGCCAGTAGTATAGATCTGGAGACCCAGTACTTC
CDR3aa: CASSIDLETQYF

j_gene: TRBJ2-3
d_gene: TRBD2
abundance: -
v_gene: TRBV6-6
CDR3nt: TGTGCCAGCGGCCACGGGTCTAGCGGGGGGGGCACAGATACGCAGTATTTT
CDR3aa: CASGHGSSGGGTDTQYF

j_gene: TRBJ2-1
d_gene: TRBD1
abundance: few
v_gene: TRBV7-7
CDR3nt: TGTGCTAGCAGCCCCGGACGGTTTCAGGGGGACAATGAGAAGTTCTTC
CDR3aa: CASSPGRFQGDNEKFF

j_gene: TRBJ2-1
d_gene: TRBD2
abundance: few
v_gene: TRBV11-2
CDR3nt: TGTGCCAGCAGCCTCGGGACTAGCAGATACAATGAGCAGTTCTTC
CDR3aa: CASSLGTSRYNEQFF

j_gene: TRBJ2-7
d_gene: TRBD1
abundance: -
v_gene: TRBV5-1
CDR3nt: TGCGCCAGCAGCTTGGGACAGGGTGTCACCTACGAGCAGTACTTC
CDR3aa: CASSLGQGVTYEQYF